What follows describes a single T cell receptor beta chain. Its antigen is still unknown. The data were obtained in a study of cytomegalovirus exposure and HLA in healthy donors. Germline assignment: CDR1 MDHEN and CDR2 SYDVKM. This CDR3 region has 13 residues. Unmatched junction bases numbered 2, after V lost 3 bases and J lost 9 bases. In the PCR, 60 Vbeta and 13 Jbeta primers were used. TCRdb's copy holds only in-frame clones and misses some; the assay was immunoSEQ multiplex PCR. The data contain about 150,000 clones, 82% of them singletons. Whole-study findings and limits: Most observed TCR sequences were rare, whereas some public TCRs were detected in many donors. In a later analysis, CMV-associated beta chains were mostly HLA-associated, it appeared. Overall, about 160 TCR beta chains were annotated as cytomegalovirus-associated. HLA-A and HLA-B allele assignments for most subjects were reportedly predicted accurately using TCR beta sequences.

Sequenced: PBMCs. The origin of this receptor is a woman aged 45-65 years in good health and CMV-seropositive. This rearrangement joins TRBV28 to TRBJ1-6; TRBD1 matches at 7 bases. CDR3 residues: CASSLGQPSPLHF. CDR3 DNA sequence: TGTGCCAGCAGTTTGGGACAGCCTTCACCCCTCCACTTT. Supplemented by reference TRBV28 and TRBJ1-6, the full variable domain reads DVKVTQSSRYLVKRTGEKVFLECVQDMDHENMFWYRQDPGLGLRLIYFSYDVKMKEKGDIPEGYSVSREKKERFSLILESASTNQTSMYLCASSLGQPSPLHFGNGTRLTVT.